The present T cell receptor (beta chain) was sequenced within a study of T cell responses to AZD1222 COVID-19 vaccine. Whole-study context: Researchers grouped second doses given at about 4 or about 12 weeks into one pool.

The protocol was immunoSEQ multiplex PCR, while the TCRdb copy is restricted to in-frame clones and leaves out a portion. The table has some 80,000 clones, 86% seen once; the top ten hold about 7%. Notes on the study in general: Donors, mostly white British, included more females; clonal diversity was possibly underestimated.

As for this clone: Its antigen is unknown.

The CDR3 loop spans 15 amino acids. CDR1 and CDR2 from the germline V gene are MNHEY and SVGAGI. V dropped 8 bases and J dropped 1; count of bases not matched to a gene: 8. The sample consisted of peripheral blood, taken on day 0 of AZD1222 vaccination. The J gene is TRBJ1-5, the V gene TRBV6-5; 7 nucleotides match TRBD1. This receptor was taken from an adult in good health. The DNA of the CDR3 is TGTGCCAGCGGACAGACAGGGCTAAGCAATCAGCCCCAGCATTTT. Translating gives CASGQTGLSNQPQHF.